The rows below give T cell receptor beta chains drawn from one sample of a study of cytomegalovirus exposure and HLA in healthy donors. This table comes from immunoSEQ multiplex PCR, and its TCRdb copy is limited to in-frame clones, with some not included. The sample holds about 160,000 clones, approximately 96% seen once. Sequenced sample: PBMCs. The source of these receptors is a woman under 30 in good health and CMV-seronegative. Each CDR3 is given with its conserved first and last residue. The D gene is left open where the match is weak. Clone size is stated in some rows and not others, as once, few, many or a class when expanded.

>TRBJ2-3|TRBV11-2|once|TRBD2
CASSSRTSKGTDTQYF
TGTGCCAGCAGCTCCCGGACTAGCAAGGGCACAGATACGCAGTATTTT
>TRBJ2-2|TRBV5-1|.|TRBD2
CASTFGGLAGDTGELFF
TGCGCCAGCACCTTTGGGGGACTAGCGGGGGACACCGGGGAGCTGTTTTTT
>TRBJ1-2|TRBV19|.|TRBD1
CASSLWDRVKEDGYTF
TGTGCCAGTAGTCTCTGGGACAGGGTAAAGGAGGATGGCTACACCTTC
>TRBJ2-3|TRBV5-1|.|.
CASSLDSRKTDTQYF
TGCGCCAGCAGCTTGGACTCCAGGAAGACAGATACGCAGTATTTT
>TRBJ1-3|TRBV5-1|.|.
CASSLDTVSGNTIYF
TGCGCCAGCAGCTTGGATACAGTCTCTGGAAACACCATATATTTT
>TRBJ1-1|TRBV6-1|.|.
CASRATGSTEAFF
TGTGCCAGCAGAGCGACAGGATCCACTGAAGCTTTCTTT
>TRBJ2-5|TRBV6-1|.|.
CASSDTREETQYF
TGTGCCAGCAGTGATACCAGGGAAGAGACCCAGTACTTC
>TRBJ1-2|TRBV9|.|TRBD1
CASSSNRNQGQEKGYGYTF
TGTGCCAGCAGCTCAAACCGTAACCAGGGACAGGAGAAGGGTTATGGCTACACCTTC
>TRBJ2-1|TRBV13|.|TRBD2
CASSFPGTSYNEQFF
TGTGCCAGCAGTTTTCCCGGGACTAGCTACAATGAGCAGTTCTTC
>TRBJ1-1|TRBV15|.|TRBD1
CATSSLDRGHTEAFF
TGTGCCACCAGCAGTTTAGACAGGGGGCACACTGAAGCTTTCTTT
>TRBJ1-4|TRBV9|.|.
CASSDRATNEKLFF
TGTGCCAGCAGCGACAGGGCAACTAATGAAAAACTGTTTTTT
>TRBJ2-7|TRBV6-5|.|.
CASKGPPDYEQYF
TGTGCCAGCAAGGGGCCCCCTGACTACGAGCAGTACTTC
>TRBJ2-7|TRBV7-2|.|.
CASSLKGSVEQYF
TGTGCCAGCAGCTTAAAGGGGTCGGTCGAGCAGTACTTC
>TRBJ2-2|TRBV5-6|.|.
CASSGQNTGELFF
TGTGCCAGCTCGGGACAGAACACCGGGGAGCTGTTTTTT
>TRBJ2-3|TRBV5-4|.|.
CASSSGGDWGTDTQYF
TGTGCCAGCAGCTCTGGAGGGGACTGGGGCACAGATACGCAGTATTTT
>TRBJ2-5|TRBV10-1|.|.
CASRAEGMETQYF
TGCGCCAGCAGGGCGGAGGGAATGGAGACCCAGTACTTC
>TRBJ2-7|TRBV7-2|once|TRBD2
CASSLELAGGRLYF
TGTGCCAGCAGCTTAGAACTAGCGGGGGGGCGTCTGTACTTC
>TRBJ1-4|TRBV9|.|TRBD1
CASSRWTGGDEKLFF
TGTGCCAGCAGCAGATGGACAGGGGGCGATGAAAAACTGTTTTTT
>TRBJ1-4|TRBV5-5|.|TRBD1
CASSSDRGWEKLFF
TGTGCCAGCAGCTCCGACAGGGGTTGGGAAAAACTGTTTTTT
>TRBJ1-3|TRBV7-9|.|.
CASRRDSSGNTIYF
TGTGCCAGCAGACGAGACTCCTCTGGAAACACCATATATTTT
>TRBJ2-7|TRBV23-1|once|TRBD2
CASQGGLAGPSCDEQYF
TGCGCCAGTCAGGGAGGACTAGCGGGACCCTCATGTGACGAGCAGTACTTC
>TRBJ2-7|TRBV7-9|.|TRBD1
CASSPEGGQGAPSYEQYF
TGTGCCAGCAGCCCAGAAGGCGGACAGGGGGCCCCTTCCTACGAGCAGTACTTC
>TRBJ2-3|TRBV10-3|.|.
CAISELGLASTDTQYF
TGTGCCATCAGTGAGTTGGGACTGGCTAGCACAGATACGCAGTATTTT
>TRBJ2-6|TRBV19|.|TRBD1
CASSTGTGVSGANVLTF
TGTGCCAGTAGCACCGGGACAGGGGTATCTGGGGCCAACGTCCTGACTTTC
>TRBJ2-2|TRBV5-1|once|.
CASSLTRVGGELFF
TGCGCCAGCAGCTTGACCAGGGTCGGCGGGGAGCTGTTTTTT
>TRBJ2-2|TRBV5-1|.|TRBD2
CASSLAAGVPTGELFF
TGCGCCAGCAGCTTGGCCGCGGGAGTACCGACCGGGGAGCTGTTTTTT
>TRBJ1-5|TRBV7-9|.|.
CASSLNPSRVNSNQPQHF
TGTGCCAGCAGCCTAAACCCGTCCAGGGTAAATAGCAATCAGCCCCAGCATTTT
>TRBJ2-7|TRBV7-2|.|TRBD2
CASSLDASGTTYEQYF
TGTGCCAGCAGCTTAGACGCTAGCGGGACCACTTACGAGCAGTACTTC
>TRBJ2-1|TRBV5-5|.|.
CASSLTGFANEQFF
TGTGCCAGCAGCTTGACAGGGTTCGCTAATGAGCAGTTCTTC